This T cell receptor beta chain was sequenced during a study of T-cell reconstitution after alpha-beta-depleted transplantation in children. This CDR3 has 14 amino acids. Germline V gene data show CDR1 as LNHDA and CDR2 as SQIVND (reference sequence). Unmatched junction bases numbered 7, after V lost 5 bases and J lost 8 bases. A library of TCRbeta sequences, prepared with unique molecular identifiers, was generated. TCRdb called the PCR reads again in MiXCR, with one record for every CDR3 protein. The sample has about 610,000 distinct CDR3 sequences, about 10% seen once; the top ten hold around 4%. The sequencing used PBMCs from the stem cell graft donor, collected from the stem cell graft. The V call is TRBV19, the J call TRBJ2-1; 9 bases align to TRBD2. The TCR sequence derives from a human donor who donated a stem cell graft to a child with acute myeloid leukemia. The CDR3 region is CASSSGTSLDEQFF. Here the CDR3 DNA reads TGTGCCAGTAGTTCCGGGACTAGCCTGGATGAGCAGTTCTTC.